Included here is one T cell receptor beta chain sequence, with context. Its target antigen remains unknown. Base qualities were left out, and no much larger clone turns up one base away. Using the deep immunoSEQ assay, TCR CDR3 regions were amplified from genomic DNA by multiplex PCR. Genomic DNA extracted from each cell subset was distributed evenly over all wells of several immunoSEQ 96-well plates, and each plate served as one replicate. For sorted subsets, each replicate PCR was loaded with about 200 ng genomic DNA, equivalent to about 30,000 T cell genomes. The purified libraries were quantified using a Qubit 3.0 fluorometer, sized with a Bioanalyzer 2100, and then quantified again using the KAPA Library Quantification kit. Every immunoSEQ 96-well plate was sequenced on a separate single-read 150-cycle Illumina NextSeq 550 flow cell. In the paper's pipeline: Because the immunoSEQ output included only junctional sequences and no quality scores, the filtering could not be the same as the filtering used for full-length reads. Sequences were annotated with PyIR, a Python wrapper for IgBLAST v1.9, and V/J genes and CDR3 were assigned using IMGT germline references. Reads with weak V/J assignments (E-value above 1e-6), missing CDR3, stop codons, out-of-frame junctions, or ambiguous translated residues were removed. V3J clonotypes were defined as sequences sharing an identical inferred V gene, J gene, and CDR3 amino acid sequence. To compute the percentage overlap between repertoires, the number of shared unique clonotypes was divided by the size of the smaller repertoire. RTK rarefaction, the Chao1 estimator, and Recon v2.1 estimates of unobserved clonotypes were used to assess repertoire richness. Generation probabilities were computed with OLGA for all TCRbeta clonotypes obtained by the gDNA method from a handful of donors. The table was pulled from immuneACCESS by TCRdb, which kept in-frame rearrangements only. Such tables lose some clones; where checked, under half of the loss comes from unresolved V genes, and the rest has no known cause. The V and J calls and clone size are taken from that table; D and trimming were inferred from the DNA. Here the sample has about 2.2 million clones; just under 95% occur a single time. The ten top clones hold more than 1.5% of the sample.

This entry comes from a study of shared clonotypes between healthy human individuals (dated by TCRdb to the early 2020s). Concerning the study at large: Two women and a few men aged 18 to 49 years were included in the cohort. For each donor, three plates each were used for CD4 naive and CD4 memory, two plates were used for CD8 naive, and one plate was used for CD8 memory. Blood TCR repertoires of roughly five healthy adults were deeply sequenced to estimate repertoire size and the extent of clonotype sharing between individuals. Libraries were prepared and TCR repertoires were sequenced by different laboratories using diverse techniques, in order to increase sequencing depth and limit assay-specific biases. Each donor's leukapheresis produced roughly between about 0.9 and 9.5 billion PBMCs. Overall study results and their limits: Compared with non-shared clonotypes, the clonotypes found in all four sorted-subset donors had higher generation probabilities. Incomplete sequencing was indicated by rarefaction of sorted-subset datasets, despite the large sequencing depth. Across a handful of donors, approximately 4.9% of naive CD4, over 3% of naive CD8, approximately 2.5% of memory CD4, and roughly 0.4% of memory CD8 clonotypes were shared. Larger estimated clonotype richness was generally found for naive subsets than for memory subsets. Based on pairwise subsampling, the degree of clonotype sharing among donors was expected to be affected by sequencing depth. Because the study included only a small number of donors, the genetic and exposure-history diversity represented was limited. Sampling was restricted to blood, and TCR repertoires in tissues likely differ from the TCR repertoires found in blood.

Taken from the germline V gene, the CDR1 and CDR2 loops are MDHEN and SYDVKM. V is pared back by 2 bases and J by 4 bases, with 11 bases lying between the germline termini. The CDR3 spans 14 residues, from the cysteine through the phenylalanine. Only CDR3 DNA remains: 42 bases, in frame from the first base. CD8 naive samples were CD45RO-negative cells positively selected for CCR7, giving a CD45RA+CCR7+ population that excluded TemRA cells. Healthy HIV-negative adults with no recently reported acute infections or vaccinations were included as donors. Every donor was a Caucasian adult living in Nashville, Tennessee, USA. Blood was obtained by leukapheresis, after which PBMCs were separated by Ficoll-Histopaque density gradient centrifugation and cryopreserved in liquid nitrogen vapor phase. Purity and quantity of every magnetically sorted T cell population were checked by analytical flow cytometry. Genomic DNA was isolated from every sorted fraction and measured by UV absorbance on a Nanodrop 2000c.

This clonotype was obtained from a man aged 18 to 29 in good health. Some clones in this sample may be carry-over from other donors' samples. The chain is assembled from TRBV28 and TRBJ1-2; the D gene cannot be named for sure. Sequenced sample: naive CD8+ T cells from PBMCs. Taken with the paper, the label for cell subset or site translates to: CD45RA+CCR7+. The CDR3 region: CASSLRGRSYGYTF. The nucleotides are TGTGCCAGCAGTTTACGCGGGCGGTCCTATGGCTACACCTTC.